These 25 T cell receptor beta chains originate from one sample sequenced in a study of cytomegalovirus exposure and HLA in healthy donors. Use of 60 Vbeta and 13 Jbeta primers characterized the PCR. The method was immunoSEQ multiplex PCR; TCRdb's version includes in-frame clones alone and lacks a portion of them. The table records some 60,000 clones, approximately 87% of them present only once. Sequenced sample: PBMCs. The receptors derive from a man aged 18 to 29 in good health and CMV-seronegative.

The chain joins TRBV4-2 to TRBJ1-4, with 7 bases aligning to TRBD1. The V segment lost 1 base and the J segment 5 bases; nucleotides outside the gene matches: 7. CDR3 length equals 16 residues. The germline V gene has CDR1 LGHNA and CDR2 YNFKEQ. The CDR3 DNA is TGTGCCAGCAGCCAAGTACAGGGGAAGGGGAATGAAAAACTGTTTTTT. The encoded protein is CASSQVQGKGNEKLFF.

This chain uses TRBV4-1 with TRBJ1-2; the match to TRBD1 covers 10 bases. The CDR3 is 16 residues long. Germline assignment: CDR1 MGHRA and CDR2 YSYEKL. V trimming: 1 base; J trimming: 3 bases; junction bases outside the gene matches: 5. The CDR3 protein is CASSQGDRGGDYGYTF. The CDR3 coding sequence is TGCGCCAGCAGCCAAGGGGACAGGGGAGGAGACTATGGCTACACCTTC.

The J gene is TRBJ1-5, the V gene TRBV11-2, with 7 bases that match TRBD1. J lost 15 bases, V lost 1 base, and 21 bases had no gene match. This CDR3 comprises 17 residues. Germline values: CDR1 SGHAT, CDR2 FQNNGV. The DNA of the CDR3 is TGTGCCAGCAGCTTAGGCCCCTATACAGGGGAGAGACCATTTTTGCATTTT. It yields the protein CASSLGPYTGERPFLHF. The entire variable domain, with the rest obtained from reference TRBV11-2 and TRBJ1-5, is as follows: EAGVAQSPRYKIIEKRQSVAFWCNPISGHATLYWYQQILGQGPKLLIQFQNNGVVDDSQLPKDRFSAERLKGVDSTLKIQPAKLEDSAVYLCASSLGPYTGERPFLHFGDGTRLSIL.

This clone was observed a few times. The chain combines TRBV7-6 with TRBJ1-1; 7 bases line up with TRBD1. CDR1 and CDR2 (germline): SGHVS, FNYEAQ. Trimming at V came to 1 base and at J to 4 bases, leaving 3 bases not matched to a gene. CDR3 size: 14 residues. CDR3: CASSLEGARTEAFF. CDR3 sequence (DNA): TGTGCCAGCAGCTTAGAGGGGGCGCGCACTGAAGCTTTCTTT.

The chain carries TRBV13 and TRBJ1-6; D gene unclear. In germline, CDR1 is PRHDT, CDR2 FYEKMQ (reference sequence). V was trimmed by 5 bases and J by 7 bases, leaving 12 bases between them. The CDR3 covers 14 residues. The CDR3 DNA is TGTGCCAGCAGCGACAAGAACCCAAATTCACCCCTCCACTTT. Translated, it gives CASSDKNPNSPLHF.

The chain joins TRBV19 to TRBJ1-1; perhaps TRBD1 as D (5 bases). Trimming removed 7 bases at V and 5 bases at J, with 14 bases between. Per the germline V gene, CDR1 is LNHDA and CDR2 is SQIVND (reference sequence). The CDR3 sequence is 13 residues long. DNA for the CDR3: TGTGCCAGTACCGACCGGGGGGTGACTGAAGCTTTCTTT. This sequence encodes CASTDRGVTEAFF.

CDR3 sequence (DNA): TGTGCCAGCAGCTTGGCCGGGTCCTCCTACGAGCAGTACTTC. This codes for CASSLAGSSYEQYF. This chain links TRBV5-6 with TRBJ2-7; D is ambiguous. Trimming pared 0 bases from V and 0 bases from J, leaving 7 bases between. Germline V gives CDR1 SGHDT, CDR2 YYEEEE. The CDR3 totals 14 residues.

This clone was recorded a few times. The chain is built from TRBV5-6 and TRBJ1-1; perhaps TRBD1 as D (5 bases). With 4 bases removed from V and 7 bases from J, the gap between germline ends came to 14 bases. The CDR3 length is 13 residues. CDR1 is SGHDT and CDR2 is YYEEEE in the germline V gene. In nucleotides, the CDR3 is TGTGCCAGCAGCCAGAGCGGGGCCGGTGAAGCTTTCTTT. Its translation: CASSQSGAGEAFF.

This chain uses TRBV12-5 with TRBJ2-1; TRBD2 matches at 12 bases. From germline, CDR1 is LGHNT and CDR2 FRNRAP. V lost 5 bases and J lost 3; bases outside the gene matches: 17. This CDR3 spans 20 amino acids. For the CDR3, the DNA is TGTGCTAGTGGTCGACGGATGATTAGACTAGCGGGGGACCACTACAATGAGCAGTTCTTC. Its protein product is CASGRRMIRLAGDHYNEQFF.

The chain combines TRBV28 with TRBJ1-5; tentatively, D is TRBD1 (5 bases). V gave up 6 bases and J gave up 6 bases, with 18 bases separating them. The CDR3 is 15 residues long. In germline, CDR1 is MDHEN, CDR2 SYDVKM. The CDR3 DNA reads TGTGCCAGCAGACCCGGGGCGGGGGGGGGTCAGCCCCAGCATTTT. Protein: CASRPGAGGGQPQHF.

The chain uses TRBV4-1 and TRBJ2-7; D might be TRBD1 (6 bases). The CDR3 spans 17 residues. Germline V lookup: CDR1 MGHRA, CDR2 YSYEKL. Trimming removed 0 bases from V and 2 bases from J, with 17 bases in between. This chain's CDR3 is CASSQDATFGGPYEQYF. CDR3 bases: TGCGCCAGCAGCCAAGACGCGACTTTTGGGGGCCCCTACGAGCAGTACTTC.

Only one count was recorded for this clone. The gene calls are TRBV19 and TRBJ2-5; unclear D gene. Germline-derived CDR1 and CDR2 are LNHDA and SQIVND (reference sequence). Trimming removed 3 bases at V and 2 bases at J, with 7 bases between. CDR3 length: 13 amino acids. This CDR3 is CASSISLQETQYF. CDR3 in DNA: TGTGCCAGTAGTATCAGTCTGCAAGAGACCCAGTACTTC.

The CDR3 region is CASSLGLSSPLHF. The CDR3 region has the DNA TGCGCCAGCAGCTTGGGCCTGAGTTCACCCCTCCACTTT. The chain has TRBV5-1 and TRBJ1-6, with unresolved D. This CDR3 has 13 residues. CDR1 is SGHRS and CDR2 is YFSETQ in the germline V gene. V was trimmed by 0 bases and J by 9 bases, leaving 7 bases between them. The entire variable domain, with the rest obtained from reference TRBV5-1 and TRBJ1-6, is as follows: KAGVTQTPRYLIKTRGQQVTLSCSPISGHRSVSWYQQTPGQGLQFLFEYFSETQRNKGNFPGRFSGRQFSNSRSEMNVSTLELGDSALYLCASSLGLSSPLHFGNGTRLTVT.

This CDR3 reads CASSGDMDTGELFF. The DNA of the CDR3 is TGTGCCAGCAGTGGGGACATGGACACCGGGGAGCTGTTTTTT. This chain links TRBV2 with TRBJ2-2, with D perhaps matching TRBD1 (6 bases). There are 14 residues in the CDR3. Deletions cut 4 bases from V and 3 bases from J, with 9 bases between. Germline CDR1 SNHLY, CDR2 FYNNEI.

This sequence joins TRBV28 and TRBJ1-1; D not certain. The ends were cut back, 7 bases at V and 5 bases at J, with 11 bases in the middle. The length of the CDR3 is 12 residues. The germline V gene has CDR1 MDHEN and CDR2 SYDVKM. CDR3 in DNA: TGTGCCAGCACGCCGGGTGCTACTGAAGCTTTCTTT. The encoded protein is CASTPGATEAFF.

The rearrangement joins TRBV5-6 to TRBJ2-1, with a possible D match to TRBD2 (7 bases). Between the trimmed V and J ends, which lost 0 bases and 3 bases, there was a span of 13 bases. From germline, CDR1 is SGHDT and CDR2 YYEEEE. The CDR3 length is 16 residues. CDR3 amino acids: CASSLAGGPLYNEQFF. DNA of the CDR3: TGTGCCAGCAGCTTGGCGGGGGGCCCCCTCTACAATGAGCAGTTCTTC.

The chain recombines TRBV4-1 with TRBJ2-1, with 7 bases matching TRBD1. This CDR3 contains 15 residues. The V gene's germline CDR1 is MGHRA and CDR2 YSYEKL. Trimming at V came to 3 bases and at J to 0 bases, leaving 2 bases not matched to a gene. The CDR3: CASSHRDSSYNEQFF. In DNA, the CDR3 is TGCGCCAGCAGCCACCGGGACAGCTCCTACAATGAGCAGTTCTTC.

J is TRBJ2-7 and V is TRBV14, with D possibly TRBD2 on 5 matching bases. Deletions cut 3 bases from V and 2 bases from J, with 8 bases between. Germline CDR1 and CDR2: SGHDN and FVKESK. There are 13 residues in the CDR3. Here the CDR3 DNA reads TGTGCCAGCAGCCAGCTCGGGACCTACGAGCAGTACTTC. Its translation: CASSQLGTYEQYF.

The rearrangement uses TRBV30 and TRBJ2-5, with D unresolved. This CDR3 is built from 13 residues. V was clipped by 1 base and J by 11 bases, with 17 bases between them. Germline V gene sequence: CDR1 GTSNPN, CDR2 SVGIG (reference sequence). The DNA for the CDR3 is TGTGCCTGGAGTGGCCATCTGGAGCGAGAGCAGTACTTC. It specifies CAWSGHLEREQYF.

The chain carries TRBV28 and TRBJ1-2; 11 bases match TRBD1. The CDR3 runs 15 residues. Germline CDR1 and CDR2: MDHEN and SYDVKM. J gave up 8 bases and V 4 bases, and 9 bases lay outside the gene matches. The CDR3 DNA reads TGTGCCAGCAGTTCTGGGACAGGGGGAATTTGGGGCTACACCTTC. This sequence encodes CASSSGTGGIWGYTF.

The sample holds a few counts of this clone. The J gene is TRBJ2-5, the V gene TRBV7-8, with D possibly being TRBD2 (5 bases). V lost 2 bases to trimming and J lost 9 bases, with 16 bases between them. This CDR3 has 14 amino acids. The germline V gene has CDR1 SGHVS and CDR2 FQNEAQ. The CDR3 is CASSLFGLAWAQYF. The CDR3 DNA follows: TGTGCCAGCAGCTTATTTGGGCTAGCCTGGGCCCAGTACTTC.

The rearrangement links TRBV6-1 to TRBJ2-1, with 9 bases aligning to TRBD2. Germline CDR1 is MNHNS and CDR2 is SASEGT. Trimming removed 2 bases from V and 3 bases from J; junction bases left unmatched: 5. The CDR3 contains 16 residues. The CDR3 sequence: CASSERSGGLYNEQFF. DNA for the CDR3: TGTGCCAGCAGTGAACGAAGCGGGGGGCTCTACAATGAGCAGTTCTTC.

This clone occurred once. The gene calls are TRBV6-5 and TRBJ2-2, with 7 bases lining up with TRBD2. J gave up 6 bases and V 6 bases, and 4 bases lay outside the gene matches. CDR1 and CDR2 from the germline V gene are MNHEY and SVGAGI. The CDR3 length is 13 residues. CDR3: CASSRLAAGELFF. The CDR3 DNA reads as TGTGCCAGCAGCCGACTAGCAGCCGGGGAGCTGTTTTTT.

This chain joins TRBV19 and TRBJ1-1; D unclear. This CDR3 region has 11 residues. The V gene lost 10 bases and the J gene lost 5 bases, with 11 bases spanning the gap. Germline CDR1 and CDR2: LNHDA and SQIVND (reference sequence). The CDR3 DNA sequence: TGTGCCACCAAGAGGGAGACTGAAGCTTTCTTT. Amino acid sequence: CATKRETEAFF.

The V and J genes are TRBV7-2 and TRBJ1-5; D call uncertain. The CDR3 extends over 14 amino acids. Germline loops: CDR1 SGHTA, CDR2 FQGNSA. The germline V and J ends were trimmed by 5 bases and 6 bases, with 14 bases remaining between them. CDR3 DNA sequence: TGTGCCAGCAGCCTCGACCTGCCGGGTCAGCCCCAGCATTTT. It is translated as CASSLDLPGQPQHF.